This TCR beta chain stems from a study of shared clonotypes between healthy human individuals. Study results and caveats: Naive subsets generally exceeded memory subsets in estimated richness. Among a handful of donors, roughly 5.4% of naive CD4 clonotypes were found in common. It was the non-shared clonotypes that had lower generation probabilities than clonotypes shared by all four donors.

The germline V gene has CDR1 LGHNA and CDR2 YNFKEQ. Unmatched junction bases numbered 3, after V lost 1 base and J lost 9 bases. The CDR3 consists of 13 residues. The split of CD4+ cells yielded CD45RA+ naive and CD45RA-negative memory subsets. A note on this clone: Its antigen is unidentified.

The table came from immunoSEQ multiplex PCR; TCRdb's copy has only in-frame clones and leaves some out. Here the sample spans 2 million to 2.5 million clones, approximately 93% being singletons. This clonotype originated in a man aged 18 to 35 in good health. Some clones in this sample may be carry-over from other donors' samples. Source material: naive CD4+ T cells from PBMCs. Subset reported: CD45RA+ positively selected. This chain links TRBV4-2 with TRBJ2-4, with 7 nucleotides matching TRBD1. The CDR3 protein is CASSQGQGGIQYF. The CDR3 bases are TGTGCCAGCAGCCAAGGACAGGGTGGCATTCAGTACTTC.